This entry describes one TCR beta chain. The antigen is unknown. These data originate in a study of shared clonotypes between healthy human individuals. Whole-study context: Plates per donor: three CD4 naive, three CD4 memory, two CD8 naive, one CD8 memory.

Healthy HIV-negative adults without recent acute infections or vaccinations served as donors. Findings and caveats of the study: Naive CD4 clonotypes were shared across several donors at around 5%. Few donors restricted represented genetic and exposure-history diversity.

Profiling relied on immunoSEQ multiplex PCR, and the TCRdb table lists in-frame clones only, not all of them. The table includes roughly 2,500,000 clones, more than 85% detected once. Germline V gene sequence: CDR1 SGHTA, CDR2 FQGTGA. J was trimmed by 9 bases and V by 2 bases; bases with no gene match: 7. CDR3 size: 15 residues. The receptor's source is a man aged 18 to 30 in good health. Some clones in this sample may be carry-over from other donors' samples. J is TRBJ2-1 and V is TRBV7-3; 10 nucleotides line up with TRBD2. The sequencing sample was made of naive CD4+ T cells from PBMCs. Subset of the sample: CD45RA+ positively selected. DNA for the CDR3: TGTGCCAGCAGCTTATGGGCTAGCGGGAGATTTGAGCAGTTCTTC. It codes for CASSLWASGRFEQFF.